This TCR beta chain was obtained from a study of blood T cell repertoires in COVID-19. CDR1 is SGHNT and CDR2 is YYREEE in the germline V gene (reference sequence). V shed 0 bases and J shed 6 bases, with 12 bases lying between them. CDR3 length equals 14 residues. The protocol was immunoSEQ multiplex PCR, while the TCRdb copy is restricted to in-frame clones and leaves out a portion. The table shows about 260,000 clones, with around 84% occurring only once. The receptor's source is a man aged 25 to 45 with acute COVID-19. What was sequenced was PBMCs or T cells enriched from blood (not recorded which). The gene calls are TRBV5-4 and TRBJ1-2; D is perhaps TRBD1 (5 bases). The CDR3: CASSLAAAGHGYTF. CDR3 DNA sequence: TGTGCCAGCAGCTTGGCCGCCGCAGGGCATGGCTACACCTTC.